The 32 T cell receptor beta chains below come from one sample, sequenced in a study of shared clonotypes between healthy human individuals. Generated by immunoSEQ multiplex PCR, the TCRdb table keeps only in-frame clones and is missing some. The data show about 2.4 million clones, roughly nine tenths seen once. The source material was naive CD4+ T cells sorted from blood. Sample subset: CD45RA+ positively selected. These receptors all stem from a man between 18 and 29 years old in good health.

The chain links TRBV10-3 to TRBJ2-5, with 9 nucleotides matching TRBD2. The CDR3 loop spans 15 amino acids. Germline V gene data show CDR1 as ENHRY and CDR2 as SYGVKD. The ends lost 3 bases at V and 4 bases at J; junction bases unmatched: 6. The CDR3 is CAISDVAGAGETQYF. For the CDR3, the DNA is TGTGCCATCAGTGATGTAGCGGGAGCTGGAGAGACCCAGTACTTC.

The rearrangement joins TRBV11-2 to TRBJ2-5, with D possibly being TRBD2 (6 bases). Trimming took 3 bases from V and 5 from J, leaving 10 bases between them. The germline gives CDR1 SGHAT, CDR2 FQNNGV. The CDR3 sequence is 13 residues long. The CDR3 protein is CASSFGSLETQYF. The DNA for the CDR3 is TGTGCCAGCAGCTTCGGGAGTCTGGAGACCCAGTACTTC.

The rearrangement uses TRBV7-9 and TRBJ1-2; 9 bases align to TRBD1. CDR1 and CDR2 (germline): SEHNR, FQNEAQ (reference sequence). This CDR3 is 12 amino acids long. The V segment lost 5 bases and the J segment 8 bases; nucleotides outside the gene matches: 3. Written as DNA, the CDR3 is TGTGCCAGCAGCGTGGACAGGGGCGGCTACACCTTC. Residues: CASSVDRGGYTF.

The chain employs TRBV27 and TRBJ1-1, with 7 bases fitting TRBD1. The CDR3 totals 13 residues. The germline V gene encodes CDR1 MNHEY and CDR2 SMNVEV (reference sequence). Trimming at V came to 6 bases and at J to 6 bases, leaving 7 bases not matched to a gene. The CDR3, as DNA: TGTGCCAGCAGGAGGGGGCTGGGGGCTGAAGCTTTCTTT. This codes for CASRRGLGAEAFF.

J is TRBJ1-2 and V is TRBV5-6; D is undetermined. The V end was cut by 2 bases, the J end by 5 bases, with 19 bases between. Per germline, CDR1 SGHDT and CDR2 YYEEEE. This CDR3 is 16 amino acids long. CDR3: CASSFRTSTGYYGYTF. As DNA, the CDR3 is TGTGCCAGCAGCTTCCGGACCTCGACGGGGTATTATGGCTACACCTTC.

The chain has TRBV4-1 and TRBJ2-5; D possibly matches TRBD1 or TRBD2 (5 bases each). Trimming removed 0 bases from V and 1 base from J, with 9 bases in between. In germline, CDR1 is MGHRA, CDR2 YSYEKL. The CDR3 is 15 residues long. CDR3 nucleotides: TGCGCCAGCAGCCAAGATAATGGGGGCCAAGAGACCCAGTACTTC. It is translated as CASSQDNGGQETQYF.

The chain carries TRBV4-1 and TRBJ2-3, with 9 bases fitting TRBD1. Germline V gene sequence: CDR1 MGHRA, CDR2 YSYEKL. V shed 1 base, J shed 5 bases, and the junction held 10 bases outside the gene matches. The length of the CDR3 is 17 residues. The CDR3 spells CASSQVRWGQGEDTQYF. In nucleotides, the CDR3 is TGCGCCAGCAGCCAAGTAAGGTGGGGACAGGGCGAAGATACGCAGTATTTT.

V usage is TRBV9 and J usage is TRBJ2-1, with 10 nucleotides matching TRBD1. The CDR3 runs 14 residues. The germline gives CDR1 SGDLS, CDR2 YYNGEE. Trimming cost V 3 bases and J 14 bases; bases outside gene matches: 11. CDR3 in amino acids: CASSERDRGPRKFF. The CDR3 DNA reads as TGTGCCAGCAGCGAAAGGGACAGGGGTCCTAGGAAGTTCTTC.

This clone showed up just once. This chain links TRBV5-1 with TRBJ2-3; TRBD2 might be the D (7 bases). CDR3 length: 15 residues. Trimming took 4 bases from V and 4 from J, leaving 16 bases between them. CDR1 SGHRS and CDR2 YFSETQ come from the germline V gene. The chain's CDR3 is CASSPKRGAADTQYF. DNA for the CDR3: TGCGCCAGCAGCCCCAAACGGGGGGCTGCAGATACGCAGTATTTT.

CDR3 bases: TGTGCCAGCAGCGTAGCCATAACCCAAGTTAGCGGGAGGGCCATTGAGCAGTTCTTC. The encoded protein is CASSVAITQVSGRAIEQFF. The rearrangement links TRBV9 to TRBJ2-1; 11 nucleotides line up with TRBD2. V trimming: 0 bases; J trimming: 9 bases; junction bases outside the gene matches: 17. The germline CDR1 and CDR2 sequences are SGDLS and YYNGEE. There are 19 residues in the CDR3.

J is TRBJ2-5 and V is TRBV7-9, with 7 nucleotides matching TRBD2. Germline-derived CDR1 and CDR2 are SEHNR and FQNEAQ (reference sequence). The junction had 4 bases not matched to a gene; V was cut back by 0 bases and J by 3 bases. The CDR3 totals 15 residues. The CDR3 DNA reads as TGTGCCAGCAGCTTAGCGCTAGCGGATAAAGAGACCCAGTACTTC. Amino acids: CASSLALADKETQYF. Supplemented by reference TRBV7-9 and TRBJ2-5, the full variable domain reads DTGVSQNPRHKITKRGQNVTFRCDPISEHNRLYWYRQTLGQGPEFLTYFQNEAQLEKSRLLSDRFSAERPKGSFSTLEIQRTEQGDSAMYLCASSLALADKETQYFGPGTRLLVL.

The genes are TRBV7-9 and TRBJ2-2; D is perhaps TRBD1 (6 bases). This CDR3 comprises 16 residues. V dropped 1 base and J dropped 4 bases, with 13 bases sitting between them. From germline, CDR1 is SEHNR and CDR2 FQNEAQ (reference sequence). CDR3 protein: CASSLEGVMATGELFF. CDR3 nucleotides: TGTGCCAGCAGCTTAGAGGGGGTTATGGCCACCGGGGAGCTGTTTTTT. Using reference TRBV7-9 and TRBJ2-2 for the parts outside the CDR3, the full variable domain is DTGVSQNPRHKITKRGQNVTFRCDPISEHNRLYWYRQTLGQGPEFLTYFQNEAQLEKSRLLSDRFSAERPKGSFSTLEIQRTEQGDSAMYLCASSLEGVMATGELFFGEGSRLTVL.

The chain combines TRBV7-9 with TRBJ2-3; D ambiguous. Deletions cut 3 bases from V and 6 bases from J, with 13 bases between. CDR1 and CDR2 from the germline V gene are SEHNR and FQNEAQ (reference sequence). The CDR3 is made up of 14 amino acids. The CDR3 coding sequence is TGTGCCAGCAGCTTGTCAGTGGACCTTGATACGCAGTATTTT. Encoded protein: CASSLSVDLDTQYF.

This clone was counted between two and nine times. The V gene is TRBV7-9, the J gene TRBJ1-1; D remains ambiguous. Trimming took 2 bases from V and 8 from J, leaving 9 bases between them. The germline V gene has CDR1 SEHNR and CDR2 FQNEAQ (reference sequence). The CDR3 is made up of 12 amino acids. This CDR3 is CASSLSVKEAFF. CDR3 DNA sequence: TGTGCCAGCAGCTTAAGTGTGAAAGAAGCTTTCTTT.

This clone showed up just once. The rearrangement uses TRBV6-6 and TRBJ2-1, with a tentative D call TRBD1 (5 bases). Germline CDR1 is MNHNY and CDR2 is SVGAGI (reference sequence). The CDR3 spans 14 residues. V was clipped by 6 bases and J by 2 bases, with 11 bases between them. The CDR3 here is CASSPDMTYNEQFF. In nucleotides, the CDR3 is TGTGCCAGCAGCCCGGACATGACCTACAATGAGCAGTTCTTC.

The chain carries TRBV7-9 and TRBJ1-2, with D possibly matching TRBD1 (6 bases). The CDR3 is 15 amino acids. Trimming took off 1 base at V and 4 bases at J, with 13 bases between the two ends. CDR1 and CDR2 (germline): SEHNR, FQNEAQ (reference sequence). The CDR3: CASSLVGGVGYGYTF. CDR3 bases: TGTGCCAGCAGCTTAGTCGGGGGCGTTGGCTATGGCTACACCTTC.

The CDR3 sequence: CASSFQTSENTGELFF. CDR3 DNA: TGTGCCAGCAGCTTCCAGACTAGCGAAAACACCGGGGAGCTGTTTTTT. This chain connects TRBV7-8 to TRBJ2-2; 8 nucleotides agree with TRBD2. The length of the CDR3 is 16 residues. The germline V gene encodes CDR1 SGHVS and CDR2 FQNEAQ. V was clipped by 3 bases and J by 2 bases; unmatched bases: 5.

On this clone: In the same sample, other DNA sequences code for this CDR3. The chain links TRBV18 to TRBJ2-7, with TRBD2 matching 9 bases. Trimming took 0 bases from V and 1 from J; bases not matched to a gene: 4. The CDR3 totals 16 residues. The germline V gene encodes CDR1 KGHSH and CDR2 LQKENI. The CDR3 nucleotides are TGTGCCAGCTCACCACCGGGGCTAGCGGGGTCCTACGAGCAGTACTTC. Protein sequence: CASSPPGLAGSYEQYF.

The V gene is TRBV5-4, the J gene TRBJ1-1, with D possibly matching TRBD1 (6 bases). The length of the CDR3 is 16 residues. Germline assignment: CDR1 SGHNT and CDR2 YYREEE (reference sequence). Trimming removed 4 bases from V and 3 bases from J, with 19 bases in between. The CDR3 loop is CASSPQNRVYDTEAFF. CDR3 sequence (DNA): TGTGCCAGCAGCCCTCAAAACAGGGTGTACGACACTGAAGCTTTCTTT.

Only one count was recorded for this clone. The chain is built from TRBV6-1 and TRBJ1-1; D perhaps matches TRBD1 (6 bases). Trimming shortened V by 4 bases and J by 7 bases, and 16 bases separated the two germline ends. Germline assignment: CDR1 MNHNS and CDR2 SASEGT. The CDR3 runs 14 residues. CDR3 nucleotide sequence: TGTGCCAGCAGTGGACCCCCGGGACACAGTGAAGCTTTCTTT. This sequence encodes CASSGPPGHSEAFF.

This sequence joins TRBV2 and TRBJ2-2, with D unresolved. The CDR3 spans 15 residues. Trimming cost V 2 bases and J 4 bases, with 11 bases left between them. Germline CDR1 reads SNHLY; CDR2 reads FYNNEI. CDR3 sequence: CASSESGPFTGELFF. CDR3 bases: TGTGCCAGCAGTGAATCTGGGCCTTTCACCGGGGAGCTGTTTTTT.

The chain has TRBV10-3 and TRBJ2-3; weak D call: TRBD1 (6 bases). This CDR3 comprises 14 residues. Germline V gene data show CDR1 as ENHRY and CDR2 as SYGVKD. V lost 10 bases and J lost 2, with 16 bases in between. DNA for the CDR3: TGTGCCACCGAGGCCGGACAGATCACAGATACGCAGTATTTT. Its translation: CATEAGQITDTQYF.

The chain uses TRBV19 and TRBJ2-2; D could derive from TRBD1 or TRBD2 (8 bases each). CDR1 LNHDA and CDR2 SQIVND come from the germline V gene (reference sequence). The V gene lost 3 bases and the J gene lost 15 bases, with 29 bases spanning the gap. The CDR3 has 17 amino acids. In DNA, the CDR3 is TGTGCCAGTAGTATCCGTACCTGGACAGGGAACGGGAGGGTGATGTTTTTT. Residues: CASSIRTWTGNGRVMFF. Together with reference TRBV19 and TRBJ2-2, the CDR3 gives the full variable domain: DGGITQSPKYLFRKEGQNVTLSCEQNLNHDAMYWYRQDPGQGLRLIYYSQIVNDFQKGDIAEGYSVSREKKESFPLTVTSAQKNPTAFYLCASSIRTWTGNGRVMFFGEGSRLTVL.

The V call is TRBV29-1, the J call TRBJ2-5, with D possibly called TRBD1 or TRBD2 (6 bases each). V lost 7 bases and J 1 base, leaving 22 bases between the germline ends. Germline CDR1 is SQVTM and CDR2 is ANQGSEA. This CDR3 spans 16 amino acids. This CDR3 is CSARGGTGMLQETQYF. The CDR3 nucleotides are TGCAGCGCTCGAGGGGGGACGGGGATGCTCCAAGAGACCCAGTACTTC.

This clone was observed a single time. The V gene is TRBV5-1, the J gene TRBJ2-5; TRBD2 might be the D (5 bases). Trimming removed 0 bases at V and 3 bases at J, with 15 bases between. This CDR3 is built from 16 residues. Germline V lookup: CDR1 SGHRS, CDR2 YFSETQ. CDR3 sequence: CASSLGMRYGEETQYF. The CDR3 DNA follows: TGCGCCAGCAGCTTGGGGATGCGGTACGGGGAAGAGACCCAGTACTTC.

V is TRBV30 and J is TRBJ2-2; D possibly matches TRBD1 or TRBD2 (5 bases each). The CDR3 is made up of 14 amino acids. Trimming stripped 8 bases from V and 0 bases from J, with 13 bases between. From germline, CDR1 is GTSNPN and CDR2 SVGIG (reference sequence). The CDR3: CARVGTTNTGELFF. CDR3 coding DNA: TGTGCCAGAGTAGGGACGACGAACACCGGGGAGCTGTTTTTT.

V and J are TRBV5-1 and TRBJ2-7; no reliable D call. This CDR3 has 15 amino acids. Germline-derived CDR1 and CDR2 are SGHRS and YFSETQ. V was pared by 3 bases and J by 0 bases, with 13 bases between. CDR3: CASSSNLILSYEQYF. The CDR3 coding sequence is TGCGCCAGCAGCTCTAACCTGATCCTCTCCTACGAGCAGTACTTC.

The rearrangement joins TRBV7-8 to TRBJ1-4; 9 bases match TRBD1. Germline values: CDR1 SGHVS, CDR2 FQNEAQ. CDR3 length: 17 residues. After removal of 7 bases from V and 4 bases from J, the junction contained 13 bases not matched to a gene. CDR3 in DNA: TGTGCCAGCACCTCACCCTCCTGGACAGGGGTTAATGAAAAACTGTTTTTT. Its protein product is CASTSPSWTGVNEKLFF.

This clone was seen just once. The chain is built from TRBV5-1 and TRBJ1-6; TRBD1 matches at 7 bases. Germline CDR1 SGHRS, CDR2 YFSETQ. The CDR3 runs 15 residues. V gave up 3 bases and J gave up 9 bases; unmatched junction bases: 9. DNA of the CDR3: TGCGCCAGCAGCTACACAGGGGATTCAGGTTCACCCCTCCACTTT. It specifies CASSYTGDSGSPLHF.

This chain links TRBV15 with TRBJ2-7; 8 bases agree with TRBD2. The CDR3 covers 16 residues. Per the germline V gene, CDR1 is LNHNV and CDR2 is YYDKDF (reference sequence). V dropped 3 bases and J dropped 3; count of bases not matched to a gene: 10. The CDR3 reads CATSSALSGTIYEQYF. In DNA, the CDR3 is TGTGCCACCAGCAGCGCCCTTAGCGGGACAATCTACGAGCAGTACTTC.

CDR3: CASSQDRASPGGTDTQYF. The DNA for the CDR3 is TGCGCCAGCAGCCAAGATAGGGCTTCCCCGGGGGGCACAGATACGCAGTATTTT. The chain couples TRBV4-1 to TRBJ2-3, with TRBD2 as a possible D gene (6 bases). CDR3 length: 18 residues. Per germline, CDR1 MGHRA and CDR2 YSYEKL. V was trimmed by 0 bases and J by 1 base, leaving 17 bases between them.

The V gene is TRBV6-6, the J gene TRBJ2-7; the match to TRBD1 covers 8 bases. The CDR3 is 14 amino acids. In germline, CDR1 is MNHNY, CDR2 SVGAGI (reference sequence). V dropped 6 bases and J dropped 4; count of bases not matched to a gene: 8. CDR3 nucleotide sequence: TGTGCCAGCAGCCCAGGGGGCCGAGAGTACGAGCAGTACTTC. Protein: CASSPGGREYEQYF.